The T cell receptor beta chain described here comes from a study of blood T cell repertoires in COVID-19. Method: immunoSEQ multiplex PCR; TCRdb's copy keeps in-frame clones and lacks some. The table includes about 220,000 clones, around 85% detected once. The CDR3 consists of 15 residues. V lost 4 bases and J lost 3; bases outside the gene matches: 5. Looked up from germline, CDR1 is KGHDR and CDR2 is SFDVKD. The TCR sequence derives from a woman aged 40-49 years with acute COVID-19. The gene calls are TRBV24-1 and TRBJ1-2; 9 bases fit TRBD1. Sequenced sample: PBMCs or T cells enriched from blood (not recorded which). For the CDR3, the DNA is TGTGCCACCAGTGAAGGGACAGGGAAGGACTATGGCTACACCTTC. Amino acids: CATSEGTGKDYGYTF.